The next 23 T cell receptor beta chains were all read from a single sample in a study of T cell responses to AZD1222 COVID-19 vaccine. Only in-frame clones appear in the TCRdb table, and some are missing; sequencing was by immunoSEQ multiplex PCR. The sample records about 140,000 clones, about 94% being singletons. The sample in question was peripheral blood, obtained 28 days after the second AZD1222 dose. The receptors here all came from an adult who received the AZD1222 COVID-19 vaccine.

The rearrangement links TRBV24-1 to TRBJ1-5; D gene unclear. Trimming left V 0 bases short and J 4 bases short, with 6 bases between. CDR3 size: 14 residues. Germline CDR1 reads KGHDR; CDR2 reads SFDVKD. The CDR3 DNA sequence: TGTGCCACCAGTGATTTGACAAGGAATCAGCCCCAGCATTTT. Residues: CATSDLTRNQPQHF.

The chain employs TRBV27 and TRBJ2-3, with D perhaps TRBD1 or TRBD2 (5 bases each). Trimming left V 2 bases short and J 1 base short, with 13 bases between. The germline gives CDR1 MNHEY, CDR2 SMNVEV (reference sequence). This CDR3 is 16 amino acids long. This CDR3 is CASSLLGAGRTDTQYF. The CDR3 nucleotides are TGTGCCAGCAGTTTACTCGGGGCAGGGCGCACAGATACGCAGTATTTT.

This clone was counted once. The chain couples TRBV4-2 to TRBJ2-3, with 11 nucleotides matching TRBD2. V was clipped by 3 bases and J by 1 base; unmatched bases: 6. The germline V gene encodes CDR1 LGHNA and CDR2 YNFKEQ. This CDR3 region has 17 residues. CDR3 DNA sequence: TGTGCCAGCAGCCAGGATTTAGCGGGGGGGGGCACAGATACGCAGTATTTT. It specifies CASSQDLAGGGTDTQYF.

The chain uses TRBV9 and TRBJ2-7; TRBD1 agrees at 7 bases. The CDR3 contains 13 residues. Germline CDR1 SGDLS, CDR2 YYNGEE. Trimming removed 4 bases from V and 7 bases from J; junction bases left unmatched: 8. The CDR3 DNA is TGTGCCAGCAGCCCTTCCAGGGGGAAAGAGCAGTACTTC. It specifies CASSPSRGKEQYF.

The chain joins TRBV18 to TRBJ2-4, with a weak D call TRBD1 (6 bases). V was shortened by 4 bases and J by 0 bases, with 19 bases between the two germline ends. The CDR3 loop spans 18 amino acids. CDR1 and CDR2 from the germline V gene are KGHSH and LQKENI. CDR3 bases: TGTGCCAGCTCACTGACGCCGGGACACCAACTAGCCAAAAACATTCAGTACTTC. Translating it yields CASSLTPGHQLAKNIQYF.

V usage is TRBV24-1 and J usage is TRBJ2-3; 11 bases map to TRBD2. Trimming at V came to 4 bases and at J to 1 base, leaving 3 bases not matched to a gene. Germline V lookup: CDR1 KGHDR, CDR2 SFDVKD. This CDR3 contains 16 residues. CDR3 region: CATSEQGLAGTDTQYF. The CDR3 DNA sequence: TGTGCCACCAGTGAGCAGGGACTAGCGGGCACAGATACGCAGTATTTT.

Here the CDR3 reads CAISVGDVNTEAFF. In DNA, the CDR3 is TGTGCCATCAGTGTGGGCGACGTGAACACTGAAGCTTTCTTT. The V and J genes are TRBV10-3 and TRBJ1-1; no clear D. Trimming removed 4 bases at V and 0 bases at J, with 9 bases between. CDR3 length: 14 amino acids. Germline V lookup: CDR1 ENHRY, CDR2 SYGVKD.

This clone was detected once. The V call is TRBV7-8, the J call TRBJ1-2; 9 nucleotides match TRBD1. The CDR3 is made up of 17 amino acids. Trimming cost V 0 bases and J 6 bases; bases outside gene matches: 11. Germline V gene lookup returns CDR1 SGHVS and CDR2 FQNEAQ. In DNA, the CDR3 is TGTGCCAGCAGCTTAGCCTCGATGCGAGGGACAGGGAATGGCTACACCTTC. It translates to CASSLASMRGTGNGYTF.

The CDR3 loop is CASMRGDTMNTEAFF. The CDR3 DNA is TGTGCCAGTATGAGGGGGGACACCATGAACACTGAAGCTTTCTTT. The rearrangement links TRBV19 to TRBJ1-1, with D perhaps matching TRBD1 (6 bases). Trimming pared 7 bases from V and 0 bases from J, leaving 15 bases between. This CDR3 is built from 15 residues. Germline V gene lookup returns CDR1 LNHDA and CDR2 SQIVND (reference sequence).

The chain has TRBV7-3 and TRBJ2-1; possibly TRBD2 for D (6 bases). Per the germline V gene, CDR1 is SGHTA and CDR2 is FQGTGA. Deletions cut 5 bases from V and 0 bases from J, with 14 bases between. This CDR3 has 16 residues. CDR3 in amino acids: CASSPFYGSSYNEQFF. CDR3 in DNA: TGTGCCAGCAGCCCCTTTTACGGGAGCTCCTACAATGAGCAGTTCTTC.

The rearrangement links TRBV11-2 to TRBJ2-7; D may be TRBD1 or TRBD2 (6 bases each). Germline CDR1 is SGHAT and CDR2 is FQNNGV. V gave up 0 bases and J gave up 0 bases, with 12 bases separating them. The CDR3 has 16 amino acids. This chain's CDR3 is CASSLEFGGGSYEQYF. The CDR3 coding sequence is TGTGCCAGCAGCTTAGAATTCGGGGGCGGCTCCTACGAGCAGTACTTC.

The chain carries TRBV6-2 or TRBV6-3 and TRBJ1-2; no clear D gene. V lost 5 bases, J lost 4 bases, and 5 bases lay in between. The CDR3 runs to 11 residues. Per germline, CDR1 MNHEY and CDR2 SVGEGT. The CDR3 loop reads CASSIVYGYTF. CDR3 in DNA: TGTGCCAGCAGTATAGTCTATGGCTACACCTTC.

The table lists this clone with a few counts. The chain carries TRBV5-1 and TRBJ2-1, with TRBD2 matching 10 bases. J lost 5 bases, V lost 2 bases, and 1 base had no gene match. The V gene's germline CDR1 is SGHRS and CDR2 YFSETQ. The CDR3 runs to 14 residues. CDR3 DNA sequence: TGCGCCAGCAGCTTCCTAGCGGGGGACAATGAGCAGTTCTTC. It translates to CASSFLAGDNEQFF.

The rearrangement uses TRBV2 and TRBJ2-3; 8 bases match TRBD2. V shed 6 bases, J shed 4 bases, and the junction held 6 bases outside the gene matches. The CDR3 is 14 amino acids. The germline V gene has CDR1 SNHLY and CDR2 FYNNEI. CDR3 nucleotides: TGTGCCAGCAGCCGCGGGGGGCCCGCAGATACGCAGTATTTT. This gives the protein CASSRGGPADTQYF.

The chain is built from TRBV11-2 and TRBJ2-3; 9 positions match TRBD1. The J segment lost 6 bases and the V segment lost 4 bases, leaving 2 bases of the junction unmatched. CDR3 length: 13 amino acids. The germline V gene has CDR1 SGHAT and CDR2 FQNNGV. CDR3 in amino acids: CASSWTGEDTQYF. In nucleotides, the CDR3 is TGTGCCAGCAGCTGGACAGGGGAGGATACGCAGTATTTT.

The gene calls are TRBV7-7 and TRBJ2-2; 9 bases line up with TRBD2. CDR1 is SSHAT and CDR2 is FNYEAQ in the germline V gene (reference sequence). The CDR3 runs 16 residues. J lost 0 bases, V lost 2 bases, and 1 base had no gene match. This CDR3 is CASSLSSGANTGELFF. The DNA of the CDR3 is TGTGCCAGCAGCTTATCTAGCGGGGCGAACACCGGGGAGCTGTTTTTT. Based on the CDR3 plus reference TRBV7-7 and TRBJ2-2, the full variable domain is GAGVSQSPRYKVTKRGQDVTLRCDPISSHATLYWYQQALGQGPEFLTYFNYEAQPDKSGLPSDRFSAERPEGSISTLTIQRTEQRDSAMYRCASSLSSGANTGELFFGEGSRLTVL.

V gene TRBV6-1 combines with J gene TRBJ2-3; the match to TRBD1 covers 9 bases. V lost 3 bases to trimming and J lost 4 bases; unmatched junction nucleotides: 5. The CDR3 is 15 residues long. Germline CDR1 reads MNHNS; CDR2 reads SASEGT. The CDR3, as DNA: TGTGCCAGCAGTGACCGGGACAGGGCATCAGATACGCAGTATTTT. It yields the protein CASSDRDRASDTQYF.

The CDR3 coding sequence is TGTGCCAGCCGCCGGCCAGGGAGGGAAAATCAGCCCCAGCATTTT. Translation gives CASRRPGRENQPQHF. The chain uses TRBV19 and TRBJ1-5; D may be TRBD1 (5 bases). CDR1 and CDR2 from the germline V gene are LNHDA and SQIVND (reference sequence). This CDR3 has 15 residues. The germline V and J ends were trimmed by 9 bases and 4 bases, with 19 bases remaining between them.

This chain joins TRBV7-3 and TRBJ2-7, with 9 bases lining up with TRBD2. CDR1 is SGHTA, CDR2 FQGTGA, per germline. V shed 1 base, J shed 7 bases, and the junction held 8 bases outside the gene matches. The length of the CDR3 is 15 residues. The CDR3 spells CASSLMQRGVPEQYF. The CDR3 DNA reads as TGTGCCAGCAGCTTAATGCAGCGGGGGGTTCCGGAGCAGTACTTC.

The rearrangement joins TRBV18 to TRBJ2-2; 7 bases agree with TRBD1. The junction had 14 bases not matched to a gene; V was cut back by 6 bases and J by 7 bases. CDR3 size: 16 residues. Germline assignment: CDR1 KGHSH and CDR2 LQKENI. CDR3 amino acids: CASSRDSSGPSGELFF. CDR3 bases: TGTGCCAGCTCCCGGGACAGCTCAGGTCCGAGCGGGGAGCTGTTTTTT.

The chain recombines TRBV27 with TRBJ2-1, with TRBD2 matching over 8 bases. CDR3 length: 15 amino acids. The junction had 4 bases not matched to a gene; V was cut back by 5 bases and J by 1 base. Germline lookup yields CDR1 MNHEY and CDR2 SMNVEV (reference sequence). The CDR3 DNA follows: TGTGCCAGCAGTCCTCAGCGGGAGTCCTACAATGAGCAGTTCTTC. The encoded protein is CASSPQRESYNEQFF.

This chain links TRBV5-4 with TRBJ1-6; D gene uncertain. This CDR3 region has 12 residues. V was shortened by 3 bases and J by 7 bases, with 5 bases between the two germline ends. Looked up from germline, CDR1 is SGHNT and CDR2 is YYREEE (reference sequence). The CDR3 DNA sequence: TGTGCCAGCAGCTCCAGGAATTCACCCCTCCACTTT. Protein sequence: CASSSRNSPLHF.

This clone was picked up one time. The V call is TRBV7-9, the J call TRBJ2-7, with D hard to call. Germline assignment: CDR1 SEHNR and CDR2 FQNEAQ (reference sequence). CDR3 length: 12 amino acids. V was pared by 4 bases and J by 6 bases, with 10 bases between. The CDR3 DNA follows: TGTGCCAGCAGCTCGGACCACCTCGAGCAGTACTTC. As protein: CASSSDHLEQYF.